The clone carrying this T cell receptor beta chain was seen a handful of times. Antigen unknown. This sample stems from a study of beta chain features in type 1 diabetes. Study-wide findings and caveats: Moderate yet significant TCRB CDR3 shortening was seen in Type 1 diabetes patients in all four CD4+ subsets.

V was shortened by 5 bases and J by 3 bases, with 17 bases between the two germline ends. CDR1 and CDR2 (germline): MDHEN, SYDVKM. The CDR3 is made up of 15 amino acids. Of the isolated RNA, all was reverse transcribed, and so the sequenced material was expressed TCRB transcripts. Profiled with immunoSEQ multiplex PCR; TCRdb holds only in-frame clones, not every one. The table includes 150,000 to 200,000 clones, about 63% detected once. This rearrangement joins TRBV28 to TRBJ2-7; D is perhaps TRBD1 (6 bases). Material: naive CD4+ T cells from blood. The sequence was obtained from a man between 25 and 39 years old with type 1 diabetes. This chain's CDR3 is CASSPEQGMGYEQYF. CDR3 coding DNA: TGTGCCAGCAGTCCCGAACAGGGTATGGGCTACGAGCAGTACTTC.